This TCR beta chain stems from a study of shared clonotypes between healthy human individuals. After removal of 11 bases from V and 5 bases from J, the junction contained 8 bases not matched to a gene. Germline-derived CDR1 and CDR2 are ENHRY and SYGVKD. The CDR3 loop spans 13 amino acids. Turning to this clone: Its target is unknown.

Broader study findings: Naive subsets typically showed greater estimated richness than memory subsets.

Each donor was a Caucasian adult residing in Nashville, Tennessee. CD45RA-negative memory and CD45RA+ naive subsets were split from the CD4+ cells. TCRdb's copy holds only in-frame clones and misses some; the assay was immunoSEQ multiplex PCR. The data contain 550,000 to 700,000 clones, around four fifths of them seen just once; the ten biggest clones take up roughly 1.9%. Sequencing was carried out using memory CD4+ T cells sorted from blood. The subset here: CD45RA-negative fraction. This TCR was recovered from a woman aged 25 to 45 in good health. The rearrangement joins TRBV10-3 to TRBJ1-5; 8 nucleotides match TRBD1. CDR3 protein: CAAADRVDQPQHF. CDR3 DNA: TGTGCCGCCGCGGACAGGGTGGATCAGCCCCAGCATTTT.